The sample holds one count of the clone carrying this T cell receptor (beta chain). Clones were sequenced by immunoSEQ multiplex PCR, and TCRdb holds only the in-frame ones, with some missing. The table includes around 25,000 clones, roughly 95% detected once. The sample belongs to a study of preoperative IRX-2 immunotherapy in early breast cancer. Noted treatment: preoperative locoregional IRX-2 cytokine immunotherapy. CDR1 and CDR2 (germline): MNHNS, SASEGT. V was clipped by 6 bases and J by 3 bases, with 9 bases between them. The CDR3 spans 12 residues. The sequencing here drew on tumor tissue, taken after IRX-2 immunotherapy. The receptor comes from a human donor with breast cancer. The chain uses TRBV6-1 and TRBJ2-7, with D possibly TRBD1 on 5 matching bases. The CDR3 spells CASRTQVYEQYF. The CDR3 coding sequence is TGTGCCAGCAGAACACAGGTCTACGAGCAGTACTTC.